This TCR beta chain comes out of a study of cytomegalovirus exposure and HLA in healthy donors. Germline V gene sequence: CDR1 SEHNR, CDR2 FQNEAQ (reference sequence). CDR3 length: 16 residues. On this clone: Its matching antigen is unknown. One end of the junction is discordant with germline, which a read error may explain.

PCR used 60 Vbeta primers and 13 Jbeta primers. Profiling relied on immunoSEQ multiplex PCR, and the TCRdb table lists in-frame clones only, not all of them. The data show 150,000 to 200,000 clones, approximately 84% seen once. Study results and limitations: Altogether, 164 TCR beta chains were recorded as cytomegalovirus-associated. Using the classifier, cytomegalovirus status was reportedly diagnosed with high specificity and sensitivity. Analysis performed later found over 15,000 TCR beta sequences associated with HLA alleles at 0.05 false discovery rate.

This TCR came from a girl under 18 in good health and CMV-seropositive. The genes are TRBV7-9 and TRBJ2-5, with D possibly matching TRBD1 (6 bases). Judging by the DNA end, TRBJ2-7 fits better; the J call may be wrong. The sequenced sample was PBMCs. This CDR3 is CASSLAPGVPSNEQYF. CDR3 nucleotide sequence: TGTGCCAGCAGCTTAGCGCCAGGGGTCCCCTCCAACGAGCAGTACTTC.